The rows below give T cell receptor beta chains drawn from one sample of a study of T cell repertoires in ileal Crohn's disease. TCRdb's table, derived via immunoSEQ multiplex PCR, lists solely in-frame clones and lacks some. The sample has 1,900 or so clones, over 70% seen once. Sequenced input: ileal tissue. These receptors all stem from an adult with Crohn's disease. Each CDR3 is given with its conserved first and last residue. D genes are given only for firm matches. Size values are once, few and many counts, or a class for expanded clones, and some rows have none.

v_call: TRBV4-1; d_call: -; clone_size: -; j_call: TRBJ1-5; cdr3_nt: TGCGCCAGCAGCCAAGCCCCGGGCAGGGCAGCCCAGCCCCAGCATTTT; cdr3_aa: CASSQAPGRAAQPQHF
v_call: TRBV19; d_call: -; clone_size: -; j_call: TRBJ2-3; cdr3_nt: TGTGCCAGTAGTATTAGCGTGAACACAGATACGCAGTATTTT; cdr3_aa: CASSISVNTDTQYF
v_call: TRBV19; d_call: -; clone_size: -; j_call: TRBJ2-3; cdr3_nt: TGTGCCAGTAGTCCTCAACTAGCTTTAAGCACAGATACGCAGTATTTT; cdr3_aa: CASSPQLALSTDTQYF
v_call: TRBV7-2; d_call: -; clone_size: -; j_call: TRBJ2-5; cdr3_nt: TGTGCCAGCAGCTTAGGCACTCGGGAGACCCAGTACTTC; cdr3_aa: CASSLGTRETQYF
v_call: TRBV19; d_call: -; clone_size: -; j_call: TRBJ1-1; cdr3_nt: TGTGCCAGTAGTATCCCCAGCGGCGGCGCAGGGCCCATACAGGGTAGTACTGAAGCTTTCTTT; cdr3_aa: CASSIPSGGAGPIQGSTEAFF
v_call: TRBV7-9; d_call: -; clone_size: -; j_call: TRBJ2-3; cdr3_nt: TGTGCCAGCAGCAATGCTGATCACTTTTACACAGATACGCAGTATTTT; cdr3_aa: CASSNADHFYTDTQYF
v_call: TRBV28; d_call: -; clone_size: -; j_call: TRBJ1-1; cdr3_nt: TGTGCCAGCAGGTTCAGCAAGGGGTTGAACACTGAAGCTTTCTTT; cdr3_aa: CASRFSKGLNTEAFF
v_call: TRBV25-1; d_call: -; clone_size: -; j_call: TRBJ1-1; cdr3_nt: TGTGCCAGCAGTGAATCCACGGGACACCTCAACACTGAAGCTTTCTTT; cdr3_aa: CASSESTGHLNTEAFF
v_call: TRBV7-9; d_call: TRBD2; clone_size: -; j_call: TRBJ2-1; cdr3_nt: TGTGCCAGCAGTAGTAGCGGGGGCCTCTACAATGAGCAGTTCTTC; cdr3_aa: CASSSSGGLYNEQFF
v_call: TRBV4-2; d_call: TRBD2; clone_size: -; j_call: TRBJ2-7; cdr3_nt: TGTGCCAGCAGCCAAGATAGTAGGGCTAGCGGGGCCTACGAGCAGTACTTC; cdr3_aa: CASSQDSRASGAYEQYF
v_call: TRBV27; d_call: TRBD1; clone_size: -; j_call: TRBJ2-7; cdr3_nt: TGTGCCAGCAGTTTATCATCGGGACAGGCCTACGAGCAGTACTTC; cdr3_aa: CASSLSSGQAYEQYF
v_call: TRBV30; d_call: TRBD1; clone_size: -; j_call: TRBJ1-1; cdr3_nt: TGTGCCTGGAGTGCCGCAGGGGACAGGGGATCTGAAGCTTTCTTT; cdr3_aa: CAWSAAGDRGSEAFF
v_call: TRBV29-1; d_call: TRBD1; clone_size: -; j_call: TRBJ2-1; cdr3_nt: TGCAGCGTACAGACAGGGGGTTCGGATGAGCAGTTCTTC; cdr3_aa: CSVQTGGSDEQFF
v_call: TRBV5-4; d_call: TRBD2; clone_size: -; j_call: TRBJ2-5; cdr3_nt: TGTGCCAGCAGCTTCGGGGGGGAAGAGACCCAGTACTTC; cdr3_aa: CASSFGGEETQYF
v_call: TRBV5-1; d_call: -; clone_size: -; j_call: TRBJ2-1; cdr3_nt: TGCGCCAGCAGCTTGGCTCCCAGCTCCTACAATGAGCAGTTCTTC; cdr3_aa: CASSLAPSSYNEQFF
v_call: TRBV13; d_call: -; clone_size: -; j_call: TRBJ1-2; cdr3_nt: TGTGCCAGCAGCTTACTTGGGCACCGGAGGTCTGGCTACACCTTC; cdr3_aa: CASSLLGHRRSGYTF
v_call: TRBV7-2; d_call: TRBD2; clone_size: once; j_call: TRBJ2-7; cdr3_nt: TGTGCCAGCAGCCTCACACATGGGACTACCTACGAGCAGTACTTC; cdr3_aa: CASSLTHGTTYEQYF
v_call: TRBV27; d_call: -; clone_size: once; j_call: TRBJ2-7; cdr3_nt: TGTGCCAGCAGTCGACTATTGGAAGGGACCTACGAGCAGTACTTC; cdr3_aa: CASSRLLEGTYEQYF
v_call: TRBV6-5; d_call: TRBD1; clone_size: -; j_call: TRBJ1-1; cdr3_nt: TGTGCCAGCAGGGAGGACAGGGTAATAACTGAAGCTTTCTTT; cdr3_aa: CASREDRVITEAFF
v_call: TRBV7-9; d_call: TRBD2; clone_size: -; j_call: TRBJ2-5; cdr3_nt: TGTGCCAGCAGCTTAGGTACTAGCGGCCAAGAGACCCAGTACTTC; cdr3_aa: CASSLGTSGQETQYF
v_call: TRBV5-1; d_call: -; clone_size: -; j_call: TRBJ2-7; cdr3_nt: TGCGCCAGCAGCACCTCCGGTTTAGCCGCCTACGAGCAGTACTTC; cdr3_aa: CASSTSGLAAYEQYF
v_call: TRBV7-9; d_call: TRBD1; clone_size: -; j_call: TRBJ1-4; cdr3_nt: TGTGCCAGCAGTTTGGGACAGACTAATGAAAAACTGTTTTTT; cdr3_aa: CASSLGQTNEKLFF
v_call: TRBV10-1; d_call: TRBD2; clone_size: -; j_call: TRBJ2-1; cdr3_nt: TGCGCCAGCAGTGGGACTAGCGGCTCCTACAATGAGCAGTTCTTC; cdr3_aa: CASSGTSGSYNEQFF
v_call: TRBV9; d_call: -; clone_size: -; j_call: TRBJ1-5; cdr3_nt: TGTGCCAGCAGCCCCAGTGCCGGGGGGAATCAGCCCCAGCATTTT; cdr3_aa: CASSPSAGGNQPQHF